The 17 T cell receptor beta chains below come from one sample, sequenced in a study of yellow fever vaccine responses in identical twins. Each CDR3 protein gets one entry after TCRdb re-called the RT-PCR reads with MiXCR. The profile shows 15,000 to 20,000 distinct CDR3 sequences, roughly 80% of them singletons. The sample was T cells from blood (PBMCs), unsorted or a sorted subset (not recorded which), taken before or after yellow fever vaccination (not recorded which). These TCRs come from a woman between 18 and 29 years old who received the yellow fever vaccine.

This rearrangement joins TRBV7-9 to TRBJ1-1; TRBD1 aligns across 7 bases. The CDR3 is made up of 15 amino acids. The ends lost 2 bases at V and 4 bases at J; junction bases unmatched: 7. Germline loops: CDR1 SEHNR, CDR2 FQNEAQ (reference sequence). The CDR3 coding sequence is TGTGCCAGCAGCTTACAGGGGGGATTGGGCACTGAAGCTTTCTTT. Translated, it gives CASSLQGGLGTEAFF.

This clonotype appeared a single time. CDR3 DNA sequence: TGTGCCAGCAGTTATCCCGGGGAGCTGTTTTTT. Translated: CASSYPGELFF. The V call is TRBV6-2 or TRBV6-3, the J call TRBJ2-2, with no clear D. Deletions cut 3 bases from V and 6 bases from J, with 2 bases between. Germline V lookup: CDR1 MNHEY, CDR2 SVGEGT. CDR3 size: 11 residues.

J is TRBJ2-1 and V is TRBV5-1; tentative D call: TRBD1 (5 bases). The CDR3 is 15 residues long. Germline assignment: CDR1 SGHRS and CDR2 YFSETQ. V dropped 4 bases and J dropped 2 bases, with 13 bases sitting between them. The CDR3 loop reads CASSPIRGTYNEQFF. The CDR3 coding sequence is TGCGCCAGCAGCCCCATAAGGGGCACCTACAATGAGCAGTTCTTC.

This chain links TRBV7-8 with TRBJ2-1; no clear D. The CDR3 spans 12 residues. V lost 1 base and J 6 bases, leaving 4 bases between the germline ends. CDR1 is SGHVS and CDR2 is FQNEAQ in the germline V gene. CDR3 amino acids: CASSLVFNEQFF. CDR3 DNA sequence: TGTGCCAGCAGCTTAGTGTTCAATGAGCAGTTCTTC.

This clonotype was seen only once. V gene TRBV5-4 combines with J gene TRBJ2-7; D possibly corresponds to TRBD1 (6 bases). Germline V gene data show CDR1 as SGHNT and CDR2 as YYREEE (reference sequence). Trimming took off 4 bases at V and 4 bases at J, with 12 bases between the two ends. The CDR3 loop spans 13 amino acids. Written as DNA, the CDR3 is TGTGCCAGCAGCCCCGGGACACAGTACGAGCAGTACTTC. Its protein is CASSPGTQYEQYF.

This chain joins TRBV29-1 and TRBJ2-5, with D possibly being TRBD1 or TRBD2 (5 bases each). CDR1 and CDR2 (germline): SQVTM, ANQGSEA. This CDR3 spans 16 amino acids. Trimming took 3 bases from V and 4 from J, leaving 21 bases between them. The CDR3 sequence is CSVDPTAWGTGETQYF. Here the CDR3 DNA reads TGCAGCGTTGACCCAACCGCCTGGGGGACGGGAGAGACCCAGTACTTC.

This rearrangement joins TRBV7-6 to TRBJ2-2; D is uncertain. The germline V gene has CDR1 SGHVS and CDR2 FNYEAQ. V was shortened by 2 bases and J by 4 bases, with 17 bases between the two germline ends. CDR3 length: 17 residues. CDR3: CASSLLKPNGRTGELFF. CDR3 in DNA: TGTGCCAGCAGCTTACTAAAACCCAACGGCCGCACCGGGGAGCTGTTTTTT.

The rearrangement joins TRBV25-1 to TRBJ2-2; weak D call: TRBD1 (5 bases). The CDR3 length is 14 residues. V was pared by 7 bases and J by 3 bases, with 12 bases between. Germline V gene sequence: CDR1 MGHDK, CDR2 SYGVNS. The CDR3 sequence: CASNAGPDTGELFF. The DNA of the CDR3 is TGTGCCAGCAACGCAGGGCCGGACACCGGGGAGCTGTTTTTT.

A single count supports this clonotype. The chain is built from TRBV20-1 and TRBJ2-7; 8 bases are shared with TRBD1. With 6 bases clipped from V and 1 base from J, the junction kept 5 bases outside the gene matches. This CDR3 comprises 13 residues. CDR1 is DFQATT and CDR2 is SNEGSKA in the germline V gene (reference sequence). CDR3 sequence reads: CSAPGQASYEQYF. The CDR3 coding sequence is TGCAGTGCCCCGGGACAGGCTTCCTACGAGCAGTACTTC.

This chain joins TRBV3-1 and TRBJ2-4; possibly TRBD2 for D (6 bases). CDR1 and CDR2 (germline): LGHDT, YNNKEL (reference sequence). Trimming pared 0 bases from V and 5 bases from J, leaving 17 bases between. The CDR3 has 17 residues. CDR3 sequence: CASSQDAPGIAENIQYF. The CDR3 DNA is TGTGCCAGCAGCCAAGATGCTCCGGGGATAGCGGAAAACATTCAGTACTTC.

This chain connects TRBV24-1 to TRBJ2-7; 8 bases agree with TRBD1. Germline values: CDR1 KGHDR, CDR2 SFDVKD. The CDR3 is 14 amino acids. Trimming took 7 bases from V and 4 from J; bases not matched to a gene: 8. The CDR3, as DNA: TGTGCCACCAGCCCTGGACAGGGTCTGTACGAGCAGTACTTC. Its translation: CATSPGQGLYEQYF.

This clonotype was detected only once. The CDR3 bases are TGTGCCAGCACCCCGGACAGCCCCTATCAGCCCCAGCATTTT. Its translation is CASTPDSPYQPQHF. The chain links TRBV12-3 or TRBV12-4 to TRBJ1-5; tentatively, D is TRBD1 (6 bases). The CDR3 has 14 amino acids. Trimming took off 7 bases at V and 5 bases at J, with 15 bases between the two ends.

The CDR3 DNA sequence: TGTGCCAGCAGCTTGTTCGGTAGCACAGATACGCAGTATTTT. This translates into CASSLFGSTDTQYF. This sequence joins TRBV5-4 and TRBJ2-3; D unclear. Germline V gene lookup returns CDR1 SGHNT and CDR2 YYREEE (reference sequence). This CDR3 comprises 14 residues. The V end was cut by 1 base, the J end by 0 bases, with 6 bases between.

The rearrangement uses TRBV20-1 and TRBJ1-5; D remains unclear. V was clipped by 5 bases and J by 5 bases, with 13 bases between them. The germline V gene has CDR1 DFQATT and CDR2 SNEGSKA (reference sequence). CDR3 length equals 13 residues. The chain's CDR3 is CSAARERYQPQHF. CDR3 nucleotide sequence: TGCAGTGCTGCCCGGGAACGATATCAGCCCCAGCATTTT.

Written as DNA, the CDR3 is TGTGCCAGCAGCCGTGAGCATGAGCAGTTCTTC. The encoded protein is CASSREHEQFF. This sequence joins TRBV11-2 and TRBJ2-1, with D hard to call. The CDR3 is 11 amino acids. Germline loops: CDR1 SGHAT, CDR2 FQNNGV. V lost 5 bases and J lost 8, with 7 bases in between. Together with reference TRBV11-2 and TRBJ2-1, the CDR3 gives the full variable domain: EAGVAQSPRYKIIEKRQSVAFWCNPISGHATLYWYQQILGQGPKLLIQFQNNGVVDDSQLPKDRFSAERLKGVDSTLKIQPAKLEDSAVYLCASSREHEQFFGPGTRLTVL.

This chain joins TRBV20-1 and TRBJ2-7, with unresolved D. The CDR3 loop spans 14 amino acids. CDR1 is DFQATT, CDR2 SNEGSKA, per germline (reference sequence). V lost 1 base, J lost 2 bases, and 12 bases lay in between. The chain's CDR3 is CSARAPRVTYEQYF. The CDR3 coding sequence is TGCAGTGCTAGAGCCCCCCGGGTTACCTACGAGCAGTACTTC.

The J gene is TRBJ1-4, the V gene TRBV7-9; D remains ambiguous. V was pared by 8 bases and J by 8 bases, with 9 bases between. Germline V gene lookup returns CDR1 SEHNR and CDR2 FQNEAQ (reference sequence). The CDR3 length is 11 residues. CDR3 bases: TGTGCCAGCGGGTTCGGGGAAAAACTGTTTTTT. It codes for CASGFGEKLFF.